A single sample gave rise to the 24 T cell receptor beta chains below, sequenced in a study of cytomegalovirus exposure and HLA in healthy donors. Primers included in the PCR were 60 Vbeta and 13 Jbeta primers. The method was immunoSEQ multiplex PCR; TCRdb's version includes in-frame clones alone and lacks a portion of them. The data contain fewer than 200,000 clones, around 90% of them seen just once; the ten biggest clones take up about 1%. Material for sequencing was PBMCs. These receptors all come from a boy aged 2 to 10 in good health and CMV-seronegative.

The chain is built from TRBV6-1 and TRBJ2-5, with 11 bases identical to TRBD1. The DNA end lines up better with TRBJ2-7; the J call may be wrong. CDR1 is MNHNS, CDR2 SASEGT, per germline. The CDR3 has 15 amino acids. The CDR3 sequence: CASSGGDRGSLEQYF. In DNA form, the CDR3 reads TGTGCCAGCAGTGGGGGGGACAGGGGGTCCCTCGAGCAGTACTTC.

This chain joins TRBV30 and TRBJ1-5, with D possibly matching TRBD1 (6 bases). V lost 2 bases to trimming and J lost 6 bases, with 17 bases between them. This CDR3 has 15 residues. Germline CDR1 and CDR2: GTSNPN and SVGIG (reference sequence). CDR3 bases: TGTGCCTGGAGTCAAGAGGACAGAGGGAGTCAGCCCCAGCATTTT. It is translated as CAWSQEDRGSQPQHF.

V gene TRBV10-2 combines with J gene TRBJ1-1, with 8 bases matching TRBD1. Trimming took 2 bases from V and 6 from J; bases not matched to a gene: 5. CDR1 and CDR2 (germline): WSHSY, SAAADI. The CDR3 loop spans 14 amino acids. CDR3 sequence (DNA): TGCGCCAGCAGTGAGGTGACAGGGGACCCTGAAGCTTTCTTT. As protein: CASSEVTGDPEAFF.

V and J are TRBV6-5 and TRBJ1-1, with D possibly matching TRBD1 (5 bases). There are 16 residues in the CDR3. Germline V lookup: CDR1 MNHEY, CDR2 SVGAGI. V was clipped by 0 bases and J by 3 bases, with 14 bases between them. The CDR3, as DNA: TGTGCCAGCAGTTACTCCGGCAGGGAAGGCCACACTGAAGCTTTCTTT. This gives the protein CASSYSGREGHTEAFF.

The chain employs TRBV5-1 and TRBJ2-7; 7 bases match TRBD1. The J segment lost 0 bases and the V segment lost 4 bases, leaving 10 bases of the junction unmatched. Looked up from germline, CDR1 is SGHRS and CDR2 is YFSETQ. The CDR3 runs to 16 residues. The CDR3 spells CASSIAGTELSYEQYF. The CDR3 nucleotides are TGCGCCAGCAGCATTGCCGGGACAGAGCTCTCCTACGAGCAGTACTTC.

The chain carries TRBV19 and TRBJ1-4, with D tentatively TRBD1 (6 bases). This CDR3 is 13 amino acids long. With 7 bases removed from V and 3 bases from J, the gap between germline ends came to 9 bases. Germline CDR1 LNHDA, CDR2 SQIVND (reference sequence). In DNA, the CDR3 is TGTGCCAGTACGGACAGACCTAATGAAAAACTGTTTTTT. Its protein product is CASTDRPNEKLFF.

This clone was picked up one time. The CDR3, as DNA: TGTGCCAGCCGCCCCACTAGCGGGGGGGCATATGCGGACAATGAGCAGTTCTTC. It encodes CASRPTSGGAYADNEQFF. The V and J genes are TRBV27 and TRBJ2-1; 13 bases are shared with TRBD2. This CDR3 spans 18 amino acids. V trimming: 8 bases; J trimming: 5 bases; junction bases outside the gene matches: 15. The V gene's germline CDR1 is MNHEY and CDR2 SMNVEV (reference sequence).

The CDR3 is CASSVGTGTDTQYF. The CDR3 DNA sequence: TGTGCCAGCAGTGTAGGGACTGGCACAGATACGCAGTATTTT. The chain uses TRBV6-1 and TRBJ2-3; D might be TRBD2 (6 bases). The CDR3 loop spans 14 amino acids. Germline CDR1 reads MNHNS; CDR2 reads SASEGT. Trimming shortened V by 4 bases and J by 1 base, and 9 bases separated the two germline ends.

By frequency in the sample, this clone is medium-sized. J is TRBJ2-1 and V is TRBV6-1, with no clear D. This CDR3 region has 13 residues. Trimming removed 1 base at V and 4 bases at J, with 5 bases between. The germline CDR1 and CDR2 sequences are MNHNS and SASEGT. CDR3 sequence: CASSEDLYNEQFF. CDR3 bases: TGTGCCAGCAGTGAAGACTTATACAATGAGCAGTTCTTC.

This clone has just one count. The chain has TRBV10-2 and TRBJ2-5, with a tentative D call TRBD2 (6 bases). The DNA matches TRBJ2-7 better at its end, which makes the J call doubtful. Germline V gives CDR1 WSHSY, CDR2 SAAADI. CDR3 length equals 16 residues. CDR3 protein: CASSDHGGTSSYEQYF. Written as DNA, the CDR3 is TGCGCCAGCAGTGACCACGGGGGAACGAGCTCCTACGAGCAGTACTTC.

This rearrangement joins TRBV7-2 to TRBJ1-4; TRBD1 agrees at 8 bases. The CDR3 contains 13 residues. V shed 5 bases, J shed 10 bases, and the junction held 6 bases outside the gene matches. Germline CDR1 is SGHTA and CDR2 is FQGNSA. The CDR3 coding sequence is TGTGCCAGCAGCGCACTGGGGACAGGAAAACTGTTTTTT. Translation gives CASSALGTGKLFF.

This chain links TRBV5-1 with TRBJ2-7; 8 bases fit TRBD1. Germline V CDR1 and CDR2: SGHRS, YFSETQ. The J segment lost 4 bases and the V segment lost 5 bases, leaving 11 bases of the junction unmatched. The CDR3 covers 15 residues. The CDR3 protein is CASRPGQGAYYEQYF. CDR3 nucleotides: TGCGCCAGCAGGCCCGGGCAGGGGGCCTATTACGAGCAGTACTTC.

This clone appeared a few times. The rearrangement joins TRBV11-2 to TRBJ2-7; 8 bases agree with TRBD2. Germline V gives CDR1 SGHAT, CDR2 FQNNGV. The V and J ends lost 7 bases and 3 bases, in that order; junction bases with no gene match: 14. The length of the CDR3 is 16 residues. In DNA, the CDR3 is TGTGCCAGCACCCCCGAGCTTCGCGGGGGGATCTACGAGCAGTACTTC. Its translation: CASTPELRGGIYEQYF.

The chain combines TRBV28 with TRBJ1-5, with TRBD1 matching over 7 bases. CDR1 is MDHEN and CDR2 is SYDVKM in the germline V gene. The CDR3 is 15 amino acids. The V gene end was trimmed by 2 bases and the J gene end by 7 bases; junction bases not matched to a gene: 8. The CDR3 bases are TGTGCCAGCAGTTTAGCCCTGGGACAGCGACAGCCCCAGCATTTT. Translated: CASSLALGQRQPQHF. Full variable domain (rest looked up from reference TRBV28 and TRBJ1-5): DVKVTQSSRYLVKRTGEKVFLECVQDMDHENMFWYRQDPGLGLRLIYFSYDVKMKEKGDIPEGYSVSREKKERFSLILESASTNQTSMYLCASSLALGQRQPQHFGDGTRLSIL.

In its sample, this clone was seen a few times. This chain links TRBV6-5 with TRBJ2-3, with unresolved D. The CDR3 runs to 14 residues. The germline V gene encodes CDR1 MNHEY and CDR2 SVGAGI. V lost 6 bases and J lost 1, with 11 bases in between. The CDR3 region is CASSPVEGTDTQYF. CDR3 coding DNA: TGTGCCAGCAGCCCCGTTGAGGGCACAGATACGCAGTATTTT.

This clone was observed a single time. In nucleotides, the CDR3 is TGTGCCAGCAGCCCAGAGACTAGCGCCTCAACAGATACGCAGTATTTT. Protein sequence: CASSPETSASTDTQYF. The chain has TRBV11-2 and TRBJ2-3, with 8 bases identical to TRBD2. Trimming cost V 5 bases and J 3 bases; bases outside gene matches: 10. Germline V CDR1 and CDR2: SGHAT, FQNNGV. CDR3 size: 16 residues.

J is TRBJ1-2 and V is TRBV19; no clear D gene. The CDR3 totals 15 residues. Trimming cost V 3 bases and J 5 bases, with 16 bases left between them. Per the germline V gene, CDR1 is LNHDA and CDR2 is SQIVND (reference sequence). The CDR3 spells CASSIGDGHAYGYTF. Written as DNA, the CDR3 is TGTGCCAGTAGTATTGGAGACGGTCATGCTTATGGCTACACCTTC. The full variable domain, in which reference TRBV19 and TRBJ1-2 provide the parts outside the CDR3, is DGGITQSPKYLFRKEGQNVTLSCEQNLNHDAMYWYRQDPGQGLRLIYYSQIVNDFQKGDIAEGYSVSREKKESFPLTVTSAQKNPTAFYLCASSIGDGHAYGYTFGSGTRLTVV.

The V gene is TRBV19, the J gene TRBJ1-1; no clear D. The CDR3 has 13 amino acids. Trimming cost V 7 bases and J 4 bases, with 13 bases left between them. Germline V gives CDR1 LNHDA, CDR2 SQIVND (reference sequence). The CDR3 loop is CASNTKRATEAFF. The DNA of the CDR3 is TGTGCCAGTAATACGAAGAGGGCCACTGAAGCTTTCTTT.

The gene calls are TRBV7-2 and TRBJ2-7; TRBD1 agrees at 9 bases. The CDR3 covers 15 residues. Looked up from germline, CDR1 is SGHTA and CDR2 is FQGNSA. Trimming at V came to 4 bases and at J to 0 bases, leaving 4 bases not matched to a gene. The CDR3 DNA reads as TGTGCCAGCAGCTCCCGGGACAGGGCCTCCTACGAGCAGTACTTC. Translating gives CASSSRDRASYEQYF.

The chain uses TRBV7-3 and TRBJ2-3, with 9 bases fitting TRBD2. Germline CDR1 reads SGHTA; CDR2 reads FQGTGA. This CDR3 comprises 17 residues. V was clipped by 6 bases and J by 0 bases; unmatched bases: 10. The CDR3 coding sequence is TGTGCCAGCAGGAACAGCGGGAGGAGTGGGAGCACAGATACGCAGTATTTT. Residues: CASRNSGRSGSTDTQYF.

This clone is a singleton in its sample. J is TRBJ2-5 and V is TRBV2; perhaps TRBD1 as D (5 bases). The CDR3 is made up of 14 amino acids. V was trimmed by 6 bases and J by 1 base, leaving 12 bases between them. The germline V gene encodes CDR1 SNHLY and CDR2 FYNNEI. CDR3 in amino acids: CASSSGTGQETQYF. Here the CDR3 DNA reads TGTGCCAGCAGCTCAGGAACAGGCCAAGAGACCCAGTACTTC.

The genes are TRBV6-1 and TRBJ1-1; D is possibly TRBD1 (5 bases). Germline V CDR1 and CDR2: MNHNS, SASEGT. The CDR3 is made up of 12 amino acids. The V and J ends lost 2 bases and 4 bases respectively, with 5 bases between them. As DNA, the CDR3 is TGTGCCAGCAGTGAACAGGGCACTGAAGCTTTCTTT. The encoded protein is CASSEQGTEAFF.

The chain combines TRBV9 with TRBJ2-1, with a weak D call TRBD2 (5 bases). Trimming cost V 1 base and J 9 bases, with 8 bases left between them. Germline CDR1 reads SGDLS; CDR2 reads YYNGEE. The CDR3 totals 12 residues. This CDR3 reads CASSVIATEQFF. The CDR3 nucleotides read TGTGCCAGCAGCGTAATAGCGACTGAGCAGTTCTTC.

As regards this clone: An end of the junction does not agree with germline; a read error may underlie this. The chain couples TRBV7-9 to TRBJ2-5, with TRBD1 matching over 9 bases. The V gene's germline CDR1 is SEHNR and CDR2 FQNEAQ (reference sequence). The CDR3 covers 17 residues. CDR3 sequence (DNA): TGTTCCAGCAGGCGACAAATCGGGACAGGGAAGGAGGAGACCCAGTACTTC. It yields the protein CSSRRQIGTGKEETQYF.